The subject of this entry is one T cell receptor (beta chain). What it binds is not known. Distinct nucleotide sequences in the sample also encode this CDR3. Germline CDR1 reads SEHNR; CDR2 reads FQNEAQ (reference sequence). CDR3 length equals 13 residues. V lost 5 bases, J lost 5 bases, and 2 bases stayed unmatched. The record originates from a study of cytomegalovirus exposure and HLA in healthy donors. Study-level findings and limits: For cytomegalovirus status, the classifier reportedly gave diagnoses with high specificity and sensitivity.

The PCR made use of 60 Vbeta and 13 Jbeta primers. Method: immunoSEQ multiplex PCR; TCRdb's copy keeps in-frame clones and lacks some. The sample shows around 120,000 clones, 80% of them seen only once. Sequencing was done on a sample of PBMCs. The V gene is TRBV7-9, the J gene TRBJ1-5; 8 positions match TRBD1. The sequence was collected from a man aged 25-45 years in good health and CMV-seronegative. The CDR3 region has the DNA TGTGCCAGCAGCCCGACAGGGGATCAGCCCCAGCATTTT. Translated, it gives CASSPTGDQPQHF.